This passage covers 21 T cell receptor beta chains from one sample sequenced in a study of T cells in Graves' hyperthyroidism and ophthalmopathy. Using RNA transcripts as the source, TCR beta CDR3 regions were amplified. Carried out on the TCR CDR3, a first-round RT-PCR used the HTBI primer set. Via MiXCR, TCRdb re-called the multiplex PCR reads, giving one row per CDR3 protein. In the table there are 40,000 to 55,000 distinct CDR3 sequences, around 49% of which are singletons. The sample consisted of peripheral blood or thyroid tissue (not recorded which). The origin of the receptors is a woman in her fifties or sixties with Graves' hyperthyroidism.

This clonotype was found many times. The chain is built from TRBV11-2 and TRBJ2-5; TRBD2 matches at 7 bases. The CDR3 is 13 residues long. Germline assignment: CDR1 SGHAT and CDR2 FQNNGV. J lost 5 bases, V lost 5 bases, and 5 bases had no gene match. The CDR3 region has the DNA TGTGCCAGCAGCCCTCGGACTAGGGAGACCCAGTACTTC. As protein: CASSPRTRETQYF.

This chain links TRBV20-1 with TRBJ1-2, with a weak D call TRBD1 (5 bases). The CDR3 loop spans 13 amino acids. Germline V gene data show CDR1 as DFQATT and CDR2 as SNEGSKA (reference sequence). Trimming cost V 2 bases and J 4 bases, with 11 bases left between them. CDR3 sequence: CSARRGTAYGYTF. The CDR3 DNA reads as TGCAGTGCTAGACGGGGGACGGCCTATGGCTACACCTTC.

This rearrangement joins TRBV10-3 to TRBJ1-2, with TRBD1 as a possible D gene (5 bases). The CDR3 is 14 residues long. Germline V gene data show CDR1 as ENHRY and CDR2 as SYGVKD. With 6 bases removed from V and 4 bases from J, the gap between germline ends came to 15 bases. The CDR3 nucleotides read TGTGCCATCAGGGCCGCAGGGCTCCCCTATGGCTACACCTTC. This gives the protein CAIRAAGLPYGYTF.

The count of this clonotype is one. Compared with germline, one end of the junction differs, possibly owing to a read error. Written as DNA, the CDR3 is TGTGCCCATTCCCAGGGCGGGGGAGGCTACAAGCAGCACTTC. This sequence encodes CAHSQGGGGYKQHF. The genes are TRBV10-3 and TRBJ2-7, with 7 bases that match TRBD2. This CDR3 has 14 amino acids. Germline CDR1 reads ENHRY; CDR2 reads SYGVKD.

On this clonotype: An end of the junction differs from the germline gene, which may be a read error. The CDR3 sequence: CASSQGASGSVNEQFF. The CDR3 nucleotides read TGTGCCAGTAGCCAAGGGGCTAGCGGGAGTGTCAATGAGCAGTTCTTC. V is TRBV4-2 and J is TRBJ2-1, with 10 bases that match TRBD2. CDR1 is LGHNA and CDR2 is YNFKEQ in the germline V gene. The CDR3 runs to 16 residues.

V usage is TRBV2 and J usage is TRBJ2-5; 10 nucleotides match TRBD2. The CDR3 length is 17 residues. Germline V gene lookup returns CDR1 SNHLY and CDR2 FYNNEI. The ends lost 5 bases at V and 2 bases at J; junction bases unmatched: 11. The CDR3 region is CASSPILGLARQETQYF. Written as DNA, the CDR3 is TGTGCCAGCAGTCCAATCCTGGGACTAGCGCGACAAGAGACCCAGTACTTC.

J is TRBJ2-5 and V is TRBV24-1, with D perhaps given as TRBD1 or TRBD2 (5 bases each). Trimming stripped 4 bases from V and 4 bases from J, with 18 bases between. The CDR3 has 16 residues. Per the germline V gene, CDR1 is KGHDR and CDR2 is SFDVKD. The CDR3 DNA reads TGTGCCACCAGTGAGCCCGGGGCATCGTCACGAGAGACCCAGTACTTC. It codes for CATSEPGASSRETQYF.

As for this clonotype: The junction departs from the called germline gene at one end, perhaps through a read error. The J gene is TRBJ2-5, the V gene TRBV7-9; 8 bases match TRBD2. The CDR3 runs to 14 residues. Germline assignment: CDR1 SEHNR and CDR2 FQNEAQ (reference sequence). This chain's CDR3 is CVSSFGTSQETQYF. For the CDR3, the DNA is TGTGTCAGCAGCTTCGGGACTAGCCAAGAGACCCAGTACTTC.

The rearrangement uses TRBV13 and TRBJ1-1; perhaps TRBD1 as D (6 bases). The V end lost 6 bases, the J end lost 7 bases, and 9 bases lay between the germline ends. This CDR3 contains 11 residues. Per the germline V gene, CDR1 is PRHDT and CDR2 is FYEKMQ (reference sequence). The CDR3: CASSSDSEAFF. CDR3 coding DNA: TGTGCCAGCAGTTCGGACAGTGAAGCTTTCTTT.

The rearrangement links TRBV20-1 to TRBJ2-7; no definite D call. Trimming cost V 2 bases and J 1 base, with 3 bases left between them. The length of the CDR3 is 11 residues. From germline, CDR1 is DFQATT and CDR2 SNEGSKA (reference sequence). CDR3 region: CSARKSYEQYF. CDR3 nucleotide sequence: TGCAGTGCTAGAAAATCCTACGAGCAGTACTTC.

J is TRBJ2-1 and V is TRBV20-1; no clear D gene. In germline, CDR1 is DFQATT, CDR2 SNEGSKA (reference sequence). The CDR3 is made up of 10 amino acids. Trimming took off 3 bases at V and 4 bases at J, with 1 base between the two ends. Here the CDR3 DNA reads TGCAGTGCTAGTTACAATGAGCAGTTCTTC. This gives the protein CSASYNEQFF.

This clonotype was counted at least ten times. V gene TRBV7-6 combines with J gene TRBJ2-3; D possibly corresponds to TRBD1 (6 bases). V shed 5 bases and J shed 4 bases, with 10 bases lying between them. There are 13 residues in the CDR3. From germline, CDR1 is SGHVS and CDR2 FNYEAQ. CDR3 loop: CASSPKGADTQYF. The CDR3 DNA follows: TGTGCCAGCAGCCCAAAGGGGGCAGATACGCAGTATTTT.

The chain employs TRBV29-1 and TRBJ2-5; 8 nucleotides match TRBD1. The J segment lost 5 bases and the V segment lost 6 bases, leaving 8 bases of the junction unmatched. Germline V gene lookup returns CDR1 SQVTM and CDR2 ANQGSEA. This CDR3 is 13 amino acids long. The chain's CDR3 is CSVTRGRQETQYF. As DNA, the CDR3 is TGCAGCGTGACCAGGGGGCGACAGGAGACCCAGTACTTC.

At least ten counts were recorded for this clonotype. The J gene is TRBJ1-4, the V gene TRBV6-2 or TRBV6-3; D unclear. This CDR3 is built from 14 residues. Trimming took off 6 bases at V and 0 bases at J, with 8 bases between the two ends. The germline V gene encodes CDR1 MNHEY and CDR2 SVGEGT. The CDR3 loop reads CASRRHATNEKLFF. Written as DNA, the CDR3 is TGTGCCAGCAGAAGACACGCAACTAATGAAAAACTGTTTTTT.

This clonotype was found many times. This chain joins TRBV6-1 and TRBJ1-1, with D possibly matching TRBD1 (6 bases). Germline V gene sequence: CDR1 MNHNS, CDR2 SASEGT. This CDR3 has 14 amino acids. V lost 4 bases and J lost 1, with 10 bases in between. The chain's CDR3 is CASSAGAGNTEAFF. The CDR3 DNA reads TGTGCCAGCAGTGCGGGGGCCGGGAACACTGAAGCTTTCTTT.

A remark on this clonotype: One junction end does not reproduce the germline sequence, and a read error may be involved. The chain recombines TRBV7-7 with TRBJ2-6, with D unresolved. The CDR3 length is 12 residues. Germline V CDR1 and CDR2: SSHAT, FNYEAQ (reference sequence). CDR3 DNA sequence: TGTGCTAGCAGCCCGAACTTGAACACTGAAGCTTTC. Its protein product is CASSPNLNTEAF.

This clonotype showed up just a few times. The chain is built from TRBV7-3 and TRBJ2-5; TRBD2 aligns across 7 bases. Germline CDR1 reads SGHTA; CDR2 reads FQGTGA. Unmatched junction bases numbered 3, after V lost 6 bases and J lost 5 bases. The CDR3 has 12 amino acids. CDR3 nucleotides: TGTGCCAGCAGGGGACTATGGGAGACCCAGTACTTC. This translates into CASRGLWETQYF. Complete variable domain (other parts from reference TRBV7-3 and TRBJ2-5): GAGVSQTPSNKVTEKGKYVELRCDPISGHTALYWYRQSLGQGPEFLIYFQGTGAADDSGLPNDRFFAVRPEGSVSTLKIQRTERGDSAVYLCASRGLWETQYFGPGTRLLVL.

Of note for this clonotype: A junction boundary mismatches the germline segment, possibly from a read error. The chain joins TRBV7-3 to TRBJ2-6, with D perhaps given as TRBD1 or TRBD2 (5 bases each). This CDR3 is 16 amino acids long. Germline CDR1 reads SGHTA; CDR2 reads FQGTGA. Written as DNA, the CDR3 is TGTGCCAGCAGCTTAGAGGGCAGGGCTGGGGCCAACTTCCTGACTTTC. Translation gives CASSLEGRAGANFLTF.

This clonotype appeared a few times. The rearrangement joins TRBV5-6 to TRBJ2-1; 8 bases agree with TRBD1. This CDR3 is 15 amino acids long. Losses at the gene ends were 2 bases for V and 7 bases for J; bases not matched to a gene: 8. CDR1 and CDR2 (germline): SGHDT, YYEEEE. The CDR3 DNA reads TGTGCCAGCAGCTTAGGACAGGGACCCGTGAATGAGCAGTTCTTC. This gives the protein CASSLGQGPVNEQFF.

The chain carries TRBV20-1 and TRBJ2-5, with 8 positions matching TRBD2. CDR3 length equals 16 residues. Per germline, CDR1 DFQATT and CDR2 SNEGSKA (reference sequence). The V gene end was trimmed by 3 bases and the J gene end by 1 base; junction bases not matched to a gene: 10. The CDR3 nucleotides are TGCAGTGCTAGTTTTGAGACTAGCGACCCCCAAGAGACCCAGTACTTC. Translation gives CSASFETSDPQETQYF.

The chain uses TRBV20-1 and TRBJ2-1; TRBD2 is a possible D gene (6 bases). CDR1 is DFQATT, CDR2 SNEGSKA, per germline (reference sequence). CDR3 length: 14 residues. V gave up 5 bases and J gave up 3 bases, with 14 bases separating them. The CDR3 DNA reads as TGCAGTGCTCTCGGGCTAGCGCACTACAATGAGCAGTTCTTC. Its protein product is CSALGLAHYNEQFF.